Below, 3 T cell receptor beta chains from the same sample are listed, as sequenced in a study of cytomegalovirus exposure and HLA in healthy donors (dated by TCRdb to about 2017). Library preparation employed the immunoSEQ multiplex PCR assay. For the multiplex PCR, a mixture combining 60 forward primers for TCR Vbeta segments and 13 reverse primers for TCR Jbeta segments was used. Entries here come from immuneACCESS through TCRdb and include only in-frame sequences with V and J called. Some clones fail to appear in such tables; in the studies checked, an unresolved V gene covers under half of the shortfall, and the cause of the remainder is unknown. Present in this sample are about 180,000 clones, roughly 85% of which were seen just once. 1% of the sample comes from the top ten. Sequencing used PBMCs. These receptors all come from a boy aged 2 to 9 in good health and CMV-seronegative.

The J gene is TRBJ2-7, the V gene TRBV29-1; TRBD2 matches 9 bases. The CDR3 has 16 amino acids. The junction had 7 bases not matched to a gene; V was cut back by 1 base and J by 0 bases. CDR1 and CDR2 (germline): SQVTM, ANQGSEA. This CDR3 reads CSVEGIATSGSYEQYF. DNA of the CDR3: TGCAGCGTTGAAGGGATCGCGACTAGCGGCTCCTACGAGCAGTACTTC.

The rearrangement uses TRBV11-2 and TRBJ1-2, with D perhaps TRBD1 (5 bases). This CDR3 is built from 16 residues. The germline gives CDR1 SGHAT, CDR2 FQNNGV. V lost 1 base, J lost 4 bases, and 16 bases lay in between. The CDR3 DNA reads TGTGCCAGCAGCTTAGTATCAGGGCTGCGTGGCTATGGCTACACCTTC. Its translation is CASSLVSGLRGYGYTF.

J is TRBJ1-5 and V is TRBV19, with 7 bases identical to TRBD1. V shed 5 bases, J shed 4 bases, and the junction held 2 bases outside the gene matches. The CDR3 sequence is 13 residues long. CDR1 is LNHDA and CDR2 is SQIVND in the germline V gene (reference sequence). CDR3 DNA sequence: TGTGCCAGTAGTCAGGACAGGAATCAGCCCCAGCATTTT. This codes for CASSQDRNQPQHF.